A single sample gave rise to the 19 T cell receptor beta chains below, sequenced in a study of early T cells in non-severe SARS-CoV-2 infection. Each CDR3 protein is one row after TCRdb ran MiXCR on the 5' RACE reads. In the table there are some 25,000 distinct CDR3 sequences, 4.3% of which are singletons. The source material was whole blood. The receptors were sampled from an adult who was a healthcare worker with PCR-confirmed SARS-CoV-2 infection or an uninfected control (not recorded which).

This clonotype was observed a handful of times. The chain employs TRBV19 and TRBJ1-5, with D possibly TRBD1 on 6 matching bases. V lost 4 bases and J 5 bases, leaving 18 bases between the germline ends. The CDR3 is made up of 16 amino acids. The V gene's germline CDR1 is LNHDA and CDR2 SQIVND (reference sequence). The CDR3 sequence is CASSTITGSGDQPQHF. The CDR3 DNA sequence: TGTGCCAGTAGTACAATCACAGGGTCAGGCGATCAGCCCCAGCATTTT. Full variable domain (missing parts from reference TRBV19 and TRBJ1-5): DGGITQSPKYLFRKEGQNVTLSCEQNLNHDAMYWYRQDPGQGLRLIYYSQIVNDFQKGDIAEGYSVSREKKESFPLTVTSAQKNPTAFYLCASSTITGSGDQPQHFGDGTRLSIL.

This clonotype was found many times. The V and J genes are TRBV7-2 and TRBJ2-1, with TRBD2 identical over 7 bases. This CDR3 is 17 amino acids long. CDR1 SGHTA and CDR2 FQGNSA come from the germline V gene. With V trimmed by 5 bases and J by 5 bases, 15 bases remained unmatched. CDR3 sequence reads: CASSRRPPGAGNNEQFF. The CDR3 DNA reads TGTGCCAGCAGCCGAAGGCCCCCGGGAGCGGGGAACAATGAGCAGTTCTTC. The full variable domain, its missing parts supplied by reference TRBV7-2 and TRBJ2-1, is GAGVSQSPSNKVTEKGKDVELRCDPISGHTALYWYRQSLGQGLEFLIYFQGNSAPDKSGLPSDRFSAERTGGSVSTLTIQRTQQEDSAVYLCASSRRPPGAGNNEQFFGPGTRLTVL.

This clonotype was found many times. The chain couples TRBV28 to TRBJ2-7, with D tentatively TRBD1 or TRBD2 (7 bases each). CDR1 and CDR2 from the germline V gene are MDHEN and SYDVKM. CDR3 length equals 16 residues. Trimming took off 5 bases at V and 5 bases at J, with 22 bases between the two ends. The CDR3 nucleotides are TGTGCCAGCAGTAAGACGTCAGGGGGGGCGGCCAACGAGCAGTACTTC. This codes for CASSKTSGGAANEQYF.

This clonotype was seen at least ten times. The J gene is TRBJ1-4, the V gene TRBV5-1, with unresolved D. Trimming stripped 0 bases from V and 8 bases from J, with 17 bases between. From germline, CDR1 is SGHRS and CDR2 YFSETQ. The CDR3 runs to 16 residues. The CDR3 loop is CASSLDPSTLQEKLFF. CDR3 nucleotide sequence: TGCGCCAGCAGCTTGGATCCGTCGACCCTACAGGAAAAACTGTTTTTT.

This clonotype was seen at least ten times. The V call is TRBV5-6, the J call TRBJ2-2; D is perhaps TRBD2 (5 bases). V was shortened by 2 bases and J by 5 bases, with 13 bases between the two germline ends. The germline CDR1 and CDR2 sequences are SGHDT and YYEEEE. The CDR3 has 15 amino acids. As DNA, the CDR3 is TGTGCCAGCAGCTTACTGGGATCGGGAACCGGGGAGCTGTTTTTT. Amino acids: CASSLLGSGTGELFF.

This clonotype was seen ten or more times. J is TRBJ1-5 and V is TRBV15, with 7 bases fitting TRBD1. Germline CDR1 reads LNHNV; CDR2 reads YYDKDF (reference sequence). The CDR3 totals 14 residues. CDR3 region: CATNRGLSNQPQHF. CDR3 DNA sequence: TGTGCTACAAACAGGGGACTGAGCAATCAGCCCCAGCATTTT.

This clonotype came up many times. The V call is TRBV18, the J call TRBJ2-1; 15 bases agree with TRBD2. The CDR3 is 18 amino acids. Trimming took 3 bases from V and 7 from J; bases not matched to a gene: 10. Germline CDR1 is KGHSH and CDR2 is LQKENI. The CDR3 here is CASSPLRTSGRATNEQFF. CDR3 DNA: TGTGCCAGCTCACCTCTCCGGACTAGCGGGAGGGCCACGAATGAGCAGTTCTTC.

CDR3 in amino acids: CASSVRDTQYF. In nucleotides, the CDR3 is TGTGCCAGCAGCGTCCGGGATACGCAGTATTTT. The gene calls are TRBV7-8 and TRBJ2-3; D is undetermined. The CDR3 totals 11 residues. Germline loops: CDR1 SGHVS, CDR2 FQNEAQ. The V end lost 5 bases, the J end lost 6 bases, and 6 bases lay between the germline ends.

This clonotype has only a few counts. The genes are TRBV20-1 and TRBJ2-7; D ambiguous. The germline V gene encodes CDR1 DFQATT and CDR2 SNEGSKA (reference sequence). There are 12 residues in the CDR3. V lost 3 bases and J lost 2, with 8 bases in between. CDR3 sequence: CSASGPTYEQYF. The CDR3 DNA follows: TGCAGTGCTAGCGGACCAACCTACGAGCAGTACTTC.

This clonotype has a count of ten or more. The rearrangement joins TRBV3-1 to TRBJ2-3; tentatively, D is TRBD1 (6 bases). The V gene lost 7 bases and the J gene lost 5 bases, with 13 bases spanning the gap. From germline, CDR1 is LGHDT and CDR2 YNNKEL (reference sequence). This CDR3 has 13 amino acids. This CDR3 is CASKYRERDTQYF. CDR3 sequence (DNA): TGTGCCAGCAAGTACAGGGAGAGAGATACGCAGTATTTT.

This clonotype was detected only a few times. The chain has TRBV7-8 and TRBJ2-2, with a possible D match to TRBD1 (6 bases). Germline lookup yields CDR1 SGHVS and CDR2 FQNEAQ. Trimming cost V 5 bases and J 5 bases, with 15 bases left between them. The CDR3 covers 15 residues. Written as DNA, the CDR3 is TGTGCCAGCAGCCGAAACAACAGGGAAACCGGGGAGCTGTTTTTT. It codes for CASSRNNRETGELFF.

This clonotype was seen ten or more times. CDR3 loop: CASSLLSGEETQYF. The CDR3 DNA sequence: TGTGCCAGCAGCTTACTGTCAGGGGAAGAGACCCAGTACTTC. The chain uses TRBV7-8 and TRBJ2-5; D may be TRBD1 (6 bases). Germline CDR1 reads SGHVS; CDR2 reads FQNEAQ. V lost 2 bases to trimming and J lost 3 bases, with 10 bases between them. CDR3 length: 14 amino acids. The entire variable domain, with the rest obtained from reference TRBV7-8 and TRBJ2-5, is as follows: GAGVSQSPRYKVAKRGQDVALRCDPISGHVSLFWYQQALGQGPEFLTYFQNEAQLDKSGLPSDRFFAERPEGSVSTLKIQRTQQEDSAVYLCASSLLSGEETQYFGPGTRLLVL.

This clonotype was counted many times. The CDR3 spells CASSRLAGMEGEQFF. CDR3 bases: TGTGCCAGCAGTAGGCTAGCGGGGATGGAGGGTGAGCAGTTCTTC. The J gene is TRBJ2-1, the V gene TRBV6-1; TRBD2 matches 9 bases. This CDR3 region has 15 residues. J lost 9 bases, V lost 5 bases, and 11 bases had no gene match. CDR1 is MNHNS and CDR2 is SASEGT in the germline V gene.

This clonotype was counted at least ten times. V usage is TRBV5-6 and J usage is TRBJ1-2; the D is unclear. There are 13 residues in the CDR3. Trimming stripped 0 bases from V and 4 bases from J, with 7 bases between. CDR1 is SGHDT and CDR2 is YYEEEE in the germline V gene. In DNA, the CDR3 is TGTGCCAGCAGCTTGGGAGGAGCCTATGGCTACACCTTC. Translated, it gives CASSLGGAYGYTF.

This clonotype has a count of ten or more. This rearrangement joins TRBV14 to TRBJ2-5, with D perhaps TRBD2 (5 bases). V lost 0 bases to trimming and J lost 4 bases, with 15 bases between them. The germline CDR1 and CDR2 sequences are SGHDN and FVKESK. The CDR3 covers 16 residues. CDR3 sequence (DNA): TGTGCCAGCAGCCAAGATGGTCTCAGAGGGCGAGAGACCCAGTACTTC. Translated, it gives CASSQDGLRGRETQYF.

This rearrangement joins TRBV6-2 or TRBV6-3 to TRBJ2-2, with D maybe TRBD1 (5 bases). In germline, CDR1 is MNHEY, CDR2 SVGEGT. The CDR3 extends over 15 amino acids. Trimming cost V 5 bases and J 0 bases, with 10 bases left between them. In DNA form, the CDR3 reads TGTGCCAGCAGTCGACAAGGGGCGAACACCGGGGAGCTGTTTTTT. This translates into CASSRQGANTGELFF.

CDR3 sequence (DNA): TGTGCCAGCAGCTATAGCTCCGGATCCCTCCACTTT. Translating gives CASSYSSGSLHF. The chain is built from TRBV7-8 and TRBJ1-6, with no clear D. Germline loops: CDR1 SGHVS, CDR2 FQNEAQ. The V gene lost 4 bases and the J gene lost 14 bases, with 12 bases spanning the gap. The CDR3 has 12 residues.

This clonotype was detected a few times. V and J are TRBV6-2 or TRBV6-3 and TRBJ2-1; TRBD2 matches 7 bases. Germline CDR1 is MNHEY and CDR2 is SVGEGT. Trimming cost V 0 bases and J 6 bases; bases outside gene matches: 5. The CDR3 spans 15 residues. The CDR3, as DNA: TGTGCCAGCAGTTACTCGAAACTAGCGACCAATGAGCAGTTCTTC. It is translated as CASSYSKLATNEQFF.

Many counts were recorded for this clonotype. The chain carries TRBV10-1 and TRBJ1-1; D is unresolved. V lost 6 bases and J 0 bases, leaving 8 bases between the germline ends. The CDR3 is made up of 13 amino acids. Germline V gene lookup returns CDR1 WNHNN and CDR2 SYGVQD (reference sequence). CDR3 region: CASRRGMNTEAFF. The CDR3 region has the DNA TGCGCCAGCAGGCGGGGAATGAACACTGAAGCTTTCTTT.